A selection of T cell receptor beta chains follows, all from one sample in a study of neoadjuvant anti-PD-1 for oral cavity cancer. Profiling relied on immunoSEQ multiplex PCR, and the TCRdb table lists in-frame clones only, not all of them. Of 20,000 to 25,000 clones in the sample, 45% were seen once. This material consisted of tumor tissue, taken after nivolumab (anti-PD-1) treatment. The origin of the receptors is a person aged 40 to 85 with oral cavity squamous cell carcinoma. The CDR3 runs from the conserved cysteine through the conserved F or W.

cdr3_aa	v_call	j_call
CASSLGYEQYF	TRBV5-4	TRBJ2-7
CASSLAPTQGSTQYF	TRBV11-2	TRBJ2-3
CASSPHRASNTGELFF	TRBV5-1	TRBJ2-2
CASTGHPWGDEQFF	TRBV9	TRBJ2-1
CASSRTGDPNNEQFF	TRBV5-1	TRBJ2-1
CASSSSLGGYTF	TRBV13	TRBJ1-2
CASSQTAGQSSYEQYF	TRBV5-1	TRBJ2-7
CASSPSFEGGRAKNIQYF	TRBV18	TRBJ2-4
CAISVDYNKADTQYF	TRBV10-3	TRBJ2-3
CASRFDRASPLHF	TRBV6-1	TRBJ1-6
CASSRQGAGYGYTF	TRBV2	TRBJ1-2
CASSLDSENTEAFF	TRBV11-3	TRBJ1-1
CASSLNPFSTEAFF	TRBV7-3	TRBJ1-1
CASSTRTGMNTEAFF	TRBV11-2	TRBJ1-1
CASSVGQGPQETQYF	TRBV7-7	TRBJ2-5
CASSPDQRDEQYF	TRBV7-9	TRBJ2-7
CASSVDRYTEAFF	TRBV7-2	TRBJ1-1
CASSQSGRNTEAFF	TRBV16	TRBJ1-1
CASSLARNIQYF	TRBV5-6	TRBJ2-4
CASSLRNEQFF	TRBV5-4	TRBJ2-1
CAGTWVTPSNYGYTF	TRBV5-4	TRBJ1-2
CASSPSPGQGAKSGNTIYF	TRBV18	TRBJ1-3
CASSVVAQNEQFF	TRBV9	TRBJ2-1
CASSYGQARSQGNIQYF	TRBV7-2	TRBJ2-4
CASSTGSSGNTIYF	TRBV5-4	TRBJ1-3
CASSRGRNTEAFF	TRBV5-1	TRBJ1-1
CASSSGVNGGGSTDTQYF	TRBV5-8	TRBJ2-3
CASSKTGAWQYF	TRBV28	TRBJ2-7
CASSATGGGSPLHF	TRBV19	TRBJ1-6